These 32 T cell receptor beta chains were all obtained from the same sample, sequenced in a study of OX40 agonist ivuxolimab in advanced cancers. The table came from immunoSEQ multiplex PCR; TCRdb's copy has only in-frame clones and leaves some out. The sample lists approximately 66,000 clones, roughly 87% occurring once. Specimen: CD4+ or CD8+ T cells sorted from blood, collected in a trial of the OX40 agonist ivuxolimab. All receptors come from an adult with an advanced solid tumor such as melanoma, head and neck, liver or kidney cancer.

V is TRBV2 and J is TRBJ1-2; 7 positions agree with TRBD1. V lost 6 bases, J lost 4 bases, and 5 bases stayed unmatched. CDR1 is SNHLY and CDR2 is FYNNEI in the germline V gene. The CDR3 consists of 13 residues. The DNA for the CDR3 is TGTGCCAGCAGAACAGGGGAGAGCTATGGCTACACCTTC. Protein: CASRTGESYGYTF.

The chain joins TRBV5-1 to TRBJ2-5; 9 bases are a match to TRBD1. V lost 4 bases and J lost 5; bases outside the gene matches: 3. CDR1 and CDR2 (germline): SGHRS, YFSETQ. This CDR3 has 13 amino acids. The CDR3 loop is CASSPGTGETQYF. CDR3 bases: TGCGCCAGCAGCCCCGGGACAGGGGAGACCCAGTACTTC.

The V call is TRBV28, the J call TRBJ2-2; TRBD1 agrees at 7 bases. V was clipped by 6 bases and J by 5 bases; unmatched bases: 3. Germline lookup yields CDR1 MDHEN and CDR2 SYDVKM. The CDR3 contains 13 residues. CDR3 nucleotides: TGTGCCAGCAGCGGGACAGTGACCGGGGAGCTGTTTTTT. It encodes CASSGTVTGELFF.

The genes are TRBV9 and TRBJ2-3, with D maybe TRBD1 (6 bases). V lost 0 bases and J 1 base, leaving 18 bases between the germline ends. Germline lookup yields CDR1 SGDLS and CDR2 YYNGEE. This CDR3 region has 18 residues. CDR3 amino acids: CASSVEPGENWGTDTQYF. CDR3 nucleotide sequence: TGTGCCAGCAGCGTAGAGCCAGGGGAGAATTGGGGCACAGATACGCAGTATTTT.

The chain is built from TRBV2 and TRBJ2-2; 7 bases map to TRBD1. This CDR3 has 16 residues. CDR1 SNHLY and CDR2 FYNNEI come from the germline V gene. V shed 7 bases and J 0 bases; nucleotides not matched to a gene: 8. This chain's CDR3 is CASTQQGLANTGELFF. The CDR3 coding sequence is TGTGCCAGCACCCAACAGGGGCTAGCGAACACCGGGGAGCTGTTTTTT.

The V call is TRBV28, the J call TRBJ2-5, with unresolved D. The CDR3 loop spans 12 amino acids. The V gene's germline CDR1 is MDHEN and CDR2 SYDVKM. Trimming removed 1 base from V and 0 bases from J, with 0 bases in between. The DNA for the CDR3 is TGTGCCAGCAGTTTATACCAAGAGACCCAGTACTTC. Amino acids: CASSLYQETQYF.

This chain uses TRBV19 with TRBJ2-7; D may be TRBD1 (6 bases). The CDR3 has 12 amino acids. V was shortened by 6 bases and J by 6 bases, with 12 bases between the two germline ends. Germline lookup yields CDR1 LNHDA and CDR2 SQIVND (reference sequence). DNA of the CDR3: TGTGCCAGTAGCTCACGGACAGCCGAGCAGTACTTC. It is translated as CASSSRTAEQYF.

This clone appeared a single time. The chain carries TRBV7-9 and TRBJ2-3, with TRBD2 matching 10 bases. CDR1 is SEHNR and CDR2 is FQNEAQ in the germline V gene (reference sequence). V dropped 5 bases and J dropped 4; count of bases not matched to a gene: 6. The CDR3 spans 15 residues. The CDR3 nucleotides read TGTGCCAGCAGCCTAACCGGGACTAGCGCAGATACGCAGTATTTT. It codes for CASSLTGTSADTQYF.

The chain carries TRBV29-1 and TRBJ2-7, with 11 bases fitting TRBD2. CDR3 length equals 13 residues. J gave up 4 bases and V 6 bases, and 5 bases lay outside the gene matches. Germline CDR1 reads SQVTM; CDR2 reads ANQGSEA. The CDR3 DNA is TGCAGCGTCCATAGCGGGGGGGGTTACGAGCAGTACTTC. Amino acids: CSVHSGGGYEQYF.

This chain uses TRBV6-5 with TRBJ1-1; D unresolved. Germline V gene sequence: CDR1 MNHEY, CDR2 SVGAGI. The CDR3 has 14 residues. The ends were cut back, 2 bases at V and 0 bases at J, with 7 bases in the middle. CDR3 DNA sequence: TGTGCCAGCAGTTACGCGTATCTGAACACTGAAGCTTTCTTT. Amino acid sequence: CASSYAYLNTEAFF.

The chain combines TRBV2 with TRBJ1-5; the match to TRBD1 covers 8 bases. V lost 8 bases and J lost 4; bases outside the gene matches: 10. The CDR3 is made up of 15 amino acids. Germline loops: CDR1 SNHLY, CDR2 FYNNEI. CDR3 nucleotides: TGTGCCAGCGAGAAGGACAGGGTCGCGAATCAGCCCCAGCATTTT. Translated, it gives CASEKDRVANQPQHF.

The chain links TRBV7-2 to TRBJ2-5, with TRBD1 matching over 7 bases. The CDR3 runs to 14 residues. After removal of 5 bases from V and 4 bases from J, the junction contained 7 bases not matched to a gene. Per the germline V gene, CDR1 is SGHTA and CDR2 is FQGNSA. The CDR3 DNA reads TGTGCCAGCAGCCCCGGACAGGTTGGAGAGACCCAGTACTTC. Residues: CASSPGQVGETQYF.

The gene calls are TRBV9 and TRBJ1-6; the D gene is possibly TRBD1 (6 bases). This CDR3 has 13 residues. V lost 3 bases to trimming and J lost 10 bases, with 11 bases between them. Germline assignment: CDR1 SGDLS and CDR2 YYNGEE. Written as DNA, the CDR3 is TGTGCCAGCAGCGAGGGGGAACCCTCACCCCTCCACTTT. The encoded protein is CASSEGEPSPLHF.

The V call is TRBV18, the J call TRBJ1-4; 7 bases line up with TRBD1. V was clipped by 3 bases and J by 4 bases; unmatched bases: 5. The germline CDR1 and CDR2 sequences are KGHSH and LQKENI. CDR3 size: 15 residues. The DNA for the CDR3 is TGTGCCAGCTCACCCCTACAGGGGTTTAATGAAAAACTGTTTTTT. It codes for CASSPLQGFNEKLFF. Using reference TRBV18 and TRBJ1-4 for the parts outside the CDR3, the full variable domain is NAGVMQNPRHLVRRRGQEARLRCSPMKGHSHVYWYRQLPEEGLKFMVYLQKENIIDESGMPKERFSAEFPKEGPSILRIQQVVRGDSAAYFCASSPLQGFNEKLFFGSGTQLSVL.

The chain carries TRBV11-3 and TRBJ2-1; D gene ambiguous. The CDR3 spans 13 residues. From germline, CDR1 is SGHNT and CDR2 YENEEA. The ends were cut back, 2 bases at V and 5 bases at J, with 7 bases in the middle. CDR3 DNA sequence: TGTGCCAGCAGCTTAAATAGGGACAATGAGCAGTTCTTC. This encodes CASSLNRDNEQFF.

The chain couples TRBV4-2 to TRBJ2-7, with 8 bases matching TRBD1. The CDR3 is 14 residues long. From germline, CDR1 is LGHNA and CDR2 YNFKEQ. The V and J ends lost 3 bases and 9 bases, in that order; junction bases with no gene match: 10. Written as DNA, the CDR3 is TGTGCCAGCAGCCACGCAGGGGGCGAATATGGGCAGTACTTC. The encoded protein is CASSHAGGEYGQYF.

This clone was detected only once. The CDR3 loop reads CATARGRGETQYF. Here the CDR3 DNA reads TGTGCCACCGCCCGGGGAAGAGGAGAGACCCAGTACTTC. The gene calls are TRBV6-1 and TRBJ2-5; possible D gene TRBD2, 5 bases. Deletions cut 10 bases from V and 4 bases from J, with 16 bases between. Germline values: CDR1 MNHNS, CDR2 SASEGT. This CDR3 has 13 residues.

The CDR3 nucleotides are TGTGCCAGCAGCTCTCGGGGAGGGGCTAATGAAAAACTGTTTTTT. This encodes CASSSRGGANEKLFF. This rearrangement joins TRBV11-2 to TRBJ1-4; a possible D gene is TRBD1 (5 bases). The CDR3 length is 15 residues. V was pared by 4 bases and J by 3 bases, with 12 bases between. Germline V CDR1 and CDR2: SGHAT, FQNNGV.

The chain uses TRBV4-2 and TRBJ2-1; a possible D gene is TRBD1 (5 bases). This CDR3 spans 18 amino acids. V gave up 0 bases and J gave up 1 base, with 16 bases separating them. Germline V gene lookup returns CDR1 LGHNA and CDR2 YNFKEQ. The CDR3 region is CASSQDSWGGRSYNEQFF. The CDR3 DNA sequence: TGTGCCAGCAGCCAAGACTCGTGGGGCGGTAGGTCCTACAATGAGCAGTTCTTC.

CDR3 sequence: CATAGQGQNSGNTIYF. The CDR3 nucleotides read TGCGCCACCGCGGGGCAGGGACAGAACTCTGGAAACACCATATATTTT. This rearrangement joins TRBV10-2 to TRBJ1-3; 7 bases fit TRBD1. Losses at the gene ends were 10 bases for V and 0 bases for J; bases not matched to a gene: 12. This CDR3 spans 16 amino acids. Germline V gives CDR1 WSHSY, CDR2 SAAADI.

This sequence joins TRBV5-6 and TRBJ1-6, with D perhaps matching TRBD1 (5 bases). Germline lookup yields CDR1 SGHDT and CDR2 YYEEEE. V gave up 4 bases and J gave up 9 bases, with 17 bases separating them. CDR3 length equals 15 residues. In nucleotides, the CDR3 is TGTGCCAGCAGCCCGGCTGGGGGGAGGTTTTCACCCCTCCACTTT. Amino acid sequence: CASSPAGGRFSPLHF.

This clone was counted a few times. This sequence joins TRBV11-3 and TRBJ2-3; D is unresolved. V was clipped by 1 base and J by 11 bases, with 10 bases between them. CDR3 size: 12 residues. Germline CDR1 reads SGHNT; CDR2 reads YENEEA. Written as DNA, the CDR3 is TGTGCCAGCAGCTTAGTAGCCGCGATGCAGTATTTT. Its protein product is CASSLVAAMQYF.

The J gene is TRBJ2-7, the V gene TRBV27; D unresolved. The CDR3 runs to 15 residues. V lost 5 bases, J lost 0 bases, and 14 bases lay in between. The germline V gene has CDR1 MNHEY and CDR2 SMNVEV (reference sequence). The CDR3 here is CASSLIRALSYEQYF. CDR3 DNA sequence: TGTGCCAGCAGTCTCATCCGGGCCCTCTCCTACGAGCAGTACTTC.

This chain's CDR3 is CASSVMENTEAFF. CDR3 DNA sequence: TGTGCCAGCAGTGTGATGGAGAACACTGAAGCTTTCTTT. V usage is TRBV28 and J usage is TRBJ1-1; D is unresolved. The CDR3 is 13 amino acids. V dropped 5 bases and J dropped 1 base, with 8 bases sitting between them. Per germline, CDR1 MDHEN and CDR2 SYDVKM.

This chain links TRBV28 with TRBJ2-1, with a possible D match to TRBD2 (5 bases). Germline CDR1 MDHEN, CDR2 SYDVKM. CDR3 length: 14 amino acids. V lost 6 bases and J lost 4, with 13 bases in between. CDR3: CASRAGIFYNEQFF. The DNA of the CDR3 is TGTGCCAGCAGGGCCGGGATCTTTTACAATGAGCAGTTCTTC.

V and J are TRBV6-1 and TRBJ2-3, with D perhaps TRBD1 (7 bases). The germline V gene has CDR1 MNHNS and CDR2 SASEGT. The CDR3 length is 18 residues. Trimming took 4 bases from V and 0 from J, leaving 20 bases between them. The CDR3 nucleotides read TGTGCCAGCAGTGGCGGGACAGCCAGTGGGACTAGCACAGATACGCAGTATTTT. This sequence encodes CASSGGTASGTSTDTQYF.

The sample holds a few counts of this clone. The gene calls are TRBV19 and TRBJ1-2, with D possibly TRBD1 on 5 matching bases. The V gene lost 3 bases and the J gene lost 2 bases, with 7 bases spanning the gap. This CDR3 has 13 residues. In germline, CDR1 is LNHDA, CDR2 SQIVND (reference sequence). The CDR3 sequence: CASSMEGNYGYTF. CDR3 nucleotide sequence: TGTGCCAGTAGTATGGAGGGGAACTATGGCTACACCTTC.

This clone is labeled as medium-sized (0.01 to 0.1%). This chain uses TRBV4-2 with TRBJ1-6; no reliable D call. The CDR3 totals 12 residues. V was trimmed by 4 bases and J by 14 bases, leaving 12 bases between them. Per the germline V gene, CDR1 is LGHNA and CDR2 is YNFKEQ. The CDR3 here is CASSPSREALHF. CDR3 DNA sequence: TGTGCCAGCAGCCCCAGTAGGGAGGCCCTCCACTTT.

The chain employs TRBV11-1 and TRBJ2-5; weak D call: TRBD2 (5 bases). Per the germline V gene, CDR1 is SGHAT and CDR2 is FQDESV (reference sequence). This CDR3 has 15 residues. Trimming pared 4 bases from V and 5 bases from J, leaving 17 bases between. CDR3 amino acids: CASSSAIGVRETQYF. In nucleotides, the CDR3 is TGTGCCAGCAGCTCAGCGATCGGGGTTCGGGAGACCCAGTACTTC.

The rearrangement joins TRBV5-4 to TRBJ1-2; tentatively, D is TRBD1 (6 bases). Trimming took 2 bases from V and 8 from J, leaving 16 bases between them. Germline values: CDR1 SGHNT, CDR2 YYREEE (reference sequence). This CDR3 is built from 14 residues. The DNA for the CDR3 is TGTGCCAGCAGCTTAGACCCAGGGGTCGGCGGCTACACCTTC. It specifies CASSLDPGVGGYTF.

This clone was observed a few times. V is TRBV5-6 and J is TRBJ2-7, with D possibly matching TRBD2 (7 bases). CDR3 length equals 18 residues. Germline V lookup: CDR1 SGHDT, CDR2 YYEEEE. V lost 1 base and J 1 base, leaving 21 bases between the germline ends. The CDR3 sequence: CASSLIRVAGALSYEQYF. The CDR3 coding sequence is TGTGCCAGCAGCTTGATTCGAGTTGCGGGGGCCCTGTCCTACGAGCAGTACTTC.

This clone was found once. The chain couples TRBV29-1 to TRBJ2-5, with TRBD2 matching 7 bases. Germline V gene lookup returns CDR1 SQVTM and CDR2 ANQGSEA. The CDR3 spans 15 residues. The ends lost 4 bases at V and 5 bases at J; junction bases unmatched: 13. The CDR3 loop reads CSVVEASGIQETQYF. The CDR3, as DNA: TGCAGCGTTGTTGAGGCTAGCGGTATCCAGGAGACCCAGTACTTC.